This is a list of T cell receptor beta chains from one sample in a study of T-cell memory formation after mild COVID-19. From the 5' RACE reads, TCRdb called clonotypes with MiXCR, one entry per CDR3 protein. The table records about 49,000 distinct CDR3 sequences, roughly a quarter of them present only once. The source material was PBMCs or a T cell subset sorted from them (not recorded which). The receptors stem from a young man who had mild COVID-19 (a few samples of this study predate the infection). Cell type and time point are not known. Each CDR3 is given with its conserved first and last residue. A D gene is named only where the DNA matches it firmly. Some rows have no size entry. The others give once, few or many, or a class for an expanded clone.

clone_size j_call v_call d_call cdr3_nt cdr3_aa
- TRBJ2-3 TRBV5-4 - TGTGCCAGCAGCTTGGTTACGGGAAGGGATACGCAGTATTTT CASSLVTGRDTQYF
- TRBJ2-3 TRBV6-2/TRBV6-3 - TGTGCCAGCAGTTATTATCCAGATACGCAGTATTTT CASSYYPDTQYF
few TRBJ2-3 TRBV6-6 - TGTGCCAGCAGTTACTCTGCGGGGAGCACAGATACGCAGTATTTT CASSYSAGSTDTQYF
- TRBJ2-1 TRBV19 TRBD2 TGTGCCAGTAGTATAACGGCGGGGGACTACAATGAGCAGTTCTTC CASSITAGDYNEQFF
few TRBJ1-5 TRBV12-3/TRBV12-4 TRBD1 TGTGCCAGCAGACTGGGACAGTTCAATCAGCCCCAGCATTTT CASRLGQFNQPQHF
- TRBJ2-5 TRBV4-3 TRBD1 TGCGCCAGCAGCCAAGTCGGACAGGATGATTCTCAAGAGACCCAGTACTTC CASSQVGQDDSQETQYF
few TRBJ2-2 TRBV7-7 - TGTGCTAGCAGCTTAAGGGCCCACACCGGGGAGCTGTTTTTT CASSLRAHTGELFF
few TRBJ2-2 TRBV5-1 - TGCGCCAGCAGCTCGAGCGAGACAGATTTTACCGGGGAGCTGTTTTTT CASSSSETDFTGELFF
few TRBJ2-7 TRBV5-6 - TGTGCCAGCAGCCTCCAGCAAAACGAGCAGTACTTC CASSLQQNEQYF
- TRBJ2-3 TRBV7-9 TRBD1 TGTGCCAGCAGCTCGACAGGGGAACCAGATACGCAGTATTTT CASSSTGEPDTQYF
- TRBJ1-2 TRBV6-1 - TGTGCCAGCAGGGAACGGCCGGGGGCCTATGGCTACACCTTC CASRERPGAYGYTF